This T cell receptor (beta chain) stems from a study of human T cells and chemical hapten exposure (dated by TCRdb to about 2021). Some background on the complete study: The libraries were sequenced as a pool, and the TCR yield per sample differed mostly because of small variations in library volumes within the pool. From each blood RNA sample, both TCR alpha and TCR beta chains were sequenced. Peripheral blood TCR repertoire changes were tracked in vivo in alopecia patients during primary and secondary sensitization to the hapten diphenylcyclopropenone (DPC). Beyond this particular receptor, the publication reports: After repeated subsampling, changes were observed in the strength of the expansion versus patch-test correlation and in the threshold at which the correlation became significant. DPC sensitization did not change how many TCRs were above 1 in 1000 frequency, and no evidence was found of alterations in global repertoire structure.

Library preparation employed RACE. The sample was run on a NextSeq 500. During library preparation, unique molecular identifiers were attached to individual cDNA molecules so that TCRs could be counted in a quantitative, reproducible way. In the authors' own workflow: Samples had a median of 95,638 TCRs, with a range from roughly 23,224 to 700,000. V, J and CDR3 annotation of the TCR reads was carried out using the Decombinator software suite. For PS versus PT1 abundance plots, all samples were subsampled to the same number of TCRs (28,000). Expanded TCRs were defined as absent before sensitization and observed at least eight times at the 2-week time point. Starting from the raw public reads, TCRdb applied fastp trimming at Q25, assembled clones with MiXCR and retained in-frame beta chains. One record per CDR3 amino acid sequence lists the most common genes and DNA. TCRdb assigned the V and J calls; the authors' analysis was not used. The sample includes tens of thousands of distinct CDR3 sequences, with less than 5.5% observed a single time. The ten largest clones capture roughly 12% of the sample.

This clonotype occurred many times. The target of this receptor is not known. Nothing much larger sits one base from this clone, and base qualities are not available. The CDR3 covers 15 residues, taking in both the cysteine and the phenylalanine. Only the CDR3 region is kept as DNA, spanning 45 bases read in frame from base 1. Between the V and J ends, shortened by 4 bases and 3 bases respectively, the junction contains 13 bases. Reading the label with the study, this specimen's time point is: healthy volunteer bleed at 6 weeks. Total RNA was extracted from unfractionated whole blood collected in Tempus Blood RNA tubes. As TCR sequencing controls, five healthy volunteers were used, with blood taken at day 0, 2 weeks and 6 weeks.

The source of this sequence is a human donor in good health. Some clones in this sample may be carry-over from other donors' samples. Rearrangement joined TRBV12-3 or TRBV12-4 to TRBJ2-1; a tentative D match to TRBD1 spans 7 bases. The sample comprised whole blood. The CDR3 region reads CASSWGTAGYNEQFF. The DNA sequence is TGTGCCAGCAGTTGGGGGACAGCGGGCTACAATGAGCAGTTCTTC.